This record covers a single TCR beta chain. No antigen is known for it. The sample holds no much larger clone one base away, and base qualities are not on file. A cohort of 25 to 30 patients with locally advanced or metastatic urothelial carcinoma, treated at Memorial Sloan Kettering on a trial protocol, was included. Peripheral blood mononuclear cells were collected pretreatment and during treatment, at between 1 and 8 total time points per patient. The Qiagen DNeasy Blood extraction kit was used to purify genomic DNA from total PBMCs and from tumor samples. PBMCs were collected pretreatment and during treatment, and were isolated and stored as previously described. This entry belongs to a study of PD-L1 blockade in urothelial cancer (dated by TCRdb to the late 2010s). In the study overall: Therapy was started at some point between 2013 and 2015 for all patients, and atezolizumab 1,200 mg was administered intravenously every 3 weeks. About 90% of the roughly 29 patients were identified as males with urothelial cancer of bladder origin, and a prior smoking history was reported by 18 of 29 patients. Patients had an ECOG performance status of 0 or 1 and had received between 0 and 3 prior chemotherapy regimens. Blood samples were analyzed 3 weeks after the start of treatment (second dose) and 6 weeks after the start of treatment. Blood samples yielded a median of around 150,000 T cells and some 80,000 unique TCRs, with median clonality roughly 0.082. The study, an exploratory multi-omic analysis, examined somatic, immune and clinical correlates of response to PD-L1 blockade with atezolizumab in urothelial cancer. Pretreatment tumor samples, along with matched peripheral blood serially collected before and after atezolizumab treatment, were subjected to TCR sequencing. Durable clinical benefit was defined as a progression-free survival longer than 6 months, and TCR features were additionally tested against progression-free survival and overall survival. Whole exome sequencing and RNA sequencing of pretreatment tumors were performed alongside TCR sequencing in the same patients. Under 10 patients reached durable clinical benefit, while about 19 patients did not. Approximately 29 patients had pretreatment blood TCR-seq, some 25 had at least one posttreatment blood collection, and some 25 had tumor TCR-seq.

Inclusive of the bounding cysteine and phenylalanine, the CDR3 is 15 residues long. Only the CDR3 region is kept as DNA, spanning 45 bases read in frame from base 1. The germline V and J ends show losses of 5 bases and 1 base respectively, and no gene match explains 6 bases of the junction. CDR1 and CDR2 (SGHVS, FQNEAQ) derive from the germline V gene. To estimate absolute template abundance from read counts, synthetic TCR analog templates were spiked into each PCR. Using the immunoSEQ assay, TCRbeta CDR3 regions were amplified from genomic DNA with bias-controlled V and J gene primers. Sequencing of rearranged TCRbeta segments was done at approximately 20X coverage. As for how the authors treated the data: Clustering was used to correct sequencing errors, and CDR3s were annotated against IMGT to assign V, D and J genes. Only productive TCRbeta rearrangements were used in downstream analyses, excluding out-of-frame or stop-codon sequences. Clonality was calculated as one minus the Shannon entropy normalized by the log of the number of unique productive sequences. Clones differing between time points or between blood and tumor were identified by Fisher's exact test with Benjamini-Hochberg correction at adjusted p below 0.01. TCRdb holds this immuneACCESS table with in-frame rearrangements only. Some clones are missing; in checked studies, unresolved V genes explain under half, and the rest has no known cause. The V and J calls and the clone size are those of that table, but D and trimming were determined from the DNA. In all, the sample holds about 20,000 clones, and about 91% of those were seen once. 3% to 4.5% of the sample is taken by the ten largest.

Study-wide findings and limitations: A pretreatment peripheral blood TCR clonality below the median was linked to improved progression-free and overall survival. At 3 weeks after the start of treatment, tumor-associated TCR clones in peripheral blood had expanded more in patients with durable benefit (n of about 21, p = 0.022). Because the sample size was small (n ≈ 30) and many exploratory analyses were performed, the results are intended to be hypothesis-generating.

The sample was PBMCs, taken around atezolizumab (anti-PD-L1) treatment. The sequence derives from a man over 45 with urothelial cancer. The V and J genes are TRBV7-8 and TRBJ2-7; the junction holds 9 bases that match TRBD1. This receptor carries the CDR3 CASSLKGQGSYEQYF. The nucleotide sequence is TGTGCCAGCAGCCTAAAGGGACAGGGATCCTACGAGCAGTACTTC.